This TCR beta chain is drawn from a study of cytomegalovirus exposure and HLA in healthy donors. Study-level information: A data release that came early held tens of millions of unique TCRs from HLA-typed donors.

With 60 Vbeta and 13 Jbeta primers, the PCR was carried out. TCRdb's copy holds only in-frame clones and misses some; the assay was immunoSEQ multiplex PCR. This sample has 200,000 or so clones, with approximately 80% found just once. Germline assignment: CDR1 SNHLY and CDR2 FYNNEI. Trimming cost V 4 bases and J 0 bases, with 16 bases left between them. The CDR3 runs to 17 residues. The donors, nominally healthy at sampling, likely had unrecorded immune exposures. This sequence originates from a woman aged 25 to 39 in good health and CMV-seropositive. The sample taken for sequencing was PBMCs. The gene calls are TRBV2 and TRBJ1-5; TRBD1 might be the D (6 bases). CDR3 DNA: TGTGCCAGCAGTGCTGAACACACAGGGTTTAGCAATCAGCCCCAGCATTTT. Residues: CASSAEHTGFSNQPQHF. Full variable domain (remainder filled in from reference TRBV2 and TRBJ1-5): EPEVTQTPSHQVTQMGQEVILRCVPISNHLYFYWYRQILGQKVEFLVSFYNNEISEKSEIFDDQFSVERPDGSNFTLKIRSTKLEDSAMYFCASSAEHTGFSNQPQHFGDGTRLSIL.